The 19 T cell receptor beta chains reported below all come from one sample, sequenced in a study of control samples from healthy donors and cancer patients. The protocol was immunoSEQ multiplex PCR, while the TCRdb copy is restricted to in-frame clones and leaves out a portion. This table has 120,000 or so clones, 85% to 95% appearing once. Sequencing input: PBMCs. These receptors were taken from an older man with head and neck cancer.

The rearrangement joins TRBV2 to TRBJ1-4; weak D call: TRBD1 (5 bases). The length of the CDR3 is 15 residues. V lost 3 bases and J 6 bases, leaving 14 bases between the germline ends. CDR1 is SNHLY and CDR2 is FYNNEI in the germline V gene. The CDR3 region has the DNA TGTGCCAGCAGTGACCCGGGGGAGGTCCATGAAAAACTGTTTTTT. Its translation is CASSDPGEVHEKLFF. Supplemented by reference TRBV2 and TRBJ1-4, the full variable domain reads EPEVTQTPSHQVTQMGQEVILRCVPISNHLYFYWYRQILGQKVEFLVSFYNNEISEKSEIFDDQFSVERPDGSNFTLKIRSTKLEDSAMYFCASSDPGEVHEKLFFGSGTQLSVL.

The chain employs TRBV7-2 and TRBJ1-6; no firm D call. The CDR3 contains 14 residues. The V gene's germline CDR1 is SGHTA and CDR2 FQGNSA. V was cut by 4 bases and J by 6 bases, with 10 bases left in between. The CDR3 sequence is CASSYGRGNSPLHF. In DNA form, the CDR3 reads TGTGCCAGCAGCTACGGCCGGGGTAATTCACCCCTCCACTTT.

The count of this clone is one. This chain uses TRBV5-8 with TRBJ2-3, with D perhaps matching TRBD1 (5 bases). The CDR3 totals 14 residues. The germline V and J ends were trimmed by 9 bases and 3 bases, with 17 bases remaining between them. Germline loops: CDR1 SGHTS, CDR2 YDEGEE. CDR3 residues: CATQQGLFTDTQYF. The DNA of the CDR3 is TGTGCCACCCAGCAGGGCCTCTTTACAGATACGCAGTATTTT. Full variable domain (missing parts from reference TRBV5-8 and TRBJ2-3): EAGVTQSPTHLIKTRGQQATLRCSPISGHTSVYWYQQALGLGLQFLLWYDEGEERNRGNFPPRFSGRQFPNYSSELNVNALELEDSALYLCATQQGLFTDTQYFGPGTRLTVL.

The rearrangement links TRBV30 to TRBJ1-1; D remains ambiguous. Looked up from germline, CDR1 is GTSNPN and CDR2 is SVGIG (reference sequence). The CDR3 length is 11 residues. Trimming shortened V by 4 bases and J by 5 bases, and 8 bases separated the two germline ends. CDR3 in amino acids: CAWTQRTEAFF. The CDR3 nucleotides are TGTGCCTGGACCCAGCGGACTGAAGCTTTCTTT.

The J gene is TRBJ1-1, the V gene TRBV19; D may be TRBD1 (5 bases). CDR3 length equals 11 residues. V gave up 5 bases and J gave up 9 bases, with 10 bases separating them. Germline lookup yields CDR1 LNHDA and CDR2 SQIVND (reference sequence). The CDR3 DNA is TGTGCCAGTAGTTTAAACAGGCAAGCTTTCTTT. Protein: CASSLNRQAFF.

The CDR3 region is CASSLFDSEAFF. CDR3 bases: TGTGCCAGTAGCCTATTTGACTCTGAAGCTTTCTTT. The chain uses TRBV19 and TRBJ1-1; D unresolved. V lost 6 bases and J lost 6, with 11 bases in between. The germline gives CDR1 LNHDA, CDR2 SQIVND (reference sequence). This CDR3 has 12 amino acids.

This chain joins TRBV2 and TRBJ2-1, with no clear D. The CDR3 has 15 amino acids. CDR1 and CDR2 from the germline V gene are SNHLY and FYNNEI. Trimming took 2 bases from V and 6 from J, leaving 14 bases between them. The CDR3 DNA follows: TGTGCCAGCAGTGAACGTGGTGCGCGTCTCAATGAGCAGTTCTTC. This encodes CASSERGARLNEQFF.

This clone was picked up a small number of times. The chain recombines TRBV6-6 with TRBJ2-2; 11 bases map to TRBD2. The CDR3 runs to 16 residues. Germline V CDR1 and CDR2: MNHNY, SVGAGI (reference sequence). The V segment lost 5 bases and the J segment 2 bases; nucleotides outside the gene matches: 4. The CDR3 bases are TGTGCCAGCAGTCACGGGACTAGCGGTAACACCGGGGAGCTGTTTTTT. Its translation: CASSHGTSGNTGELFF.

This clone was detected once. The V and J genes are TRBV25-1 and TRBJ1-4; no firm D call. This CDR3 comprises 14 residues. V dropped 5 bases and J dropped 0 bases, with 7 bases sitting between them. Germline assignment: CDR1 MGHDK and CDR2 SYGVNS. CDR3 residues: CASSFRATNEKLFF. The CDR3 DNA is TGTGCCAGCAGTTTCCGCGCAACTAATGAAAAACTGTTTTTT.

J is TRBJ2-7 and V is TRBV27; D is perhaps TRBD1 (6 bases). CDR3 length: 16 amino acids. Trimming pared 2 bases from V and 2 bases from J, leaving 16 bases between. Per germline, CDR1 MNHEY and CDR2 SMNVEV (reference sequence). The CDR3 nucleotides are TGTGCCAGCAGTTTAACCCGGACAGTCTTTGCCTACGAGCAGTACTTC. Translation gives CASSLTRTVFAYEQYF.

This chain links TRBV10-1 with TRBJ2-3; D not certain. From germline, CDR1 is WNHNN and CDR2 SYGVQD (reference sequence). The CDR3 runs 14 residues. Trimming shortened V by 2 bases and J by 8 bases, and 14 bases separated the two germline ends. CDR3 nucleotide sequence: TGCGCCAGCAGTGAGGCCAGCCCCGACGGTACGCAGTATTTT. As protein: CASSEASPDGTQYF.

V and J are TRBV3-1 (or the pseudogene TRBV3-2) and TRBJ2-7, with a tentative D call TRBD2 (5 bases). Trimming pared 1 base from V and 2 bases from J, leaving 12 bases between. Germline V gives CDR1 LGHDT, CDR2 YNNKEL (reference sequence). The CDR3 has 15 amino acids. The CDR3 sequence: CASSQASGDPYEQYF. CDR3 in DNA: TGTGCCAGCAGCCAAGCCTCCGGGGATCCCTACGAGCAGTACTTC.

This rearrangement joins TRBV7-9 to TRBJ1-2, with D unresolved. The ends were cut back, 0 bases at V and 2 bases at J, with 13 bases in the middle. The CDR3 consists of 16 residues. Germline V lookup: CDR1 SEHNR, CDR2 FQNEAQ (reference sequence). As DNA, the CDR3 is TGTGCCAGCAGCTTAGCGGTTATGCAGGCGAACTATGGCTACACCTTC. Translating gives CASSLAVMQANYGYTF.

Written as DNA, the CDR3 is TGTGCCAGCCGGGGGGAGCGGGGGGCGATCACCGGGGAGCTGTTTTTT. Encoded protein: CASRGERGAITGELFF. The chain links TRBV2 to TRBJ2-2, with 9 bases identical to TRBD2. There are 16 residues in the CDR3. Per the germline V gene, CDR1 is SNHLY and CDR2 is FYNNEI. The J segment lost 4 bases and the V segment lost 8 bases, leaving 11 bases of the junction unmatched.

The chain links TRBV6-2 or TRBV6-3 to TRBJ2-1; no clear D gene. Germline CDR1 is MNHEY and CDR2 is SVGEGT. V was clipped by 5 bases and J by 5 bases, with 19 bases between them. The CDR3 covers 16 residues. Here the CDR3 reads CASSGPQRPLNNEQFF. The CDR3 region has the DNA TGTGCCAGCAGTGGGCCTCAGCGTCCTCTCAACAATGAGCAGTTCTTC.

CDR3 residues: CASSEGNEQFF. The CDR3 DNA reads TGTGCCAGCAGCGAAGGGAATGAGCAGTTCTTC. The chain combines TRBV11-2 with TRBJ2-1; D remains ambiguous. The CDR3 spans 11 residues. The germline V gene encodes CDR1 SGHAT and CDR2 FQNNGV. Trimming took off 5 bases at V and 7 bases at J, with 6 bases between the two ends.

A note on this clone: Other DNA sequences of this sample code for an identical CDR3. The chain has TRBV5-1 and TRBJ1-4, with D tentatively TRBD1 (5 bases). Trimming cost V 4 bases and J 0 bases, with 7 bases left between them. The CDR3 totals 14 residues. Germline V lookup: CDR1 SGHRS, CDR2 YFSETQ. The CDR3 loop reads CASSQGATNEKLFF. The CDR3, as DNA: TGCGCCAGCAGCCAGGGTGCAACTAATGAAAAACTGTTTTTT.

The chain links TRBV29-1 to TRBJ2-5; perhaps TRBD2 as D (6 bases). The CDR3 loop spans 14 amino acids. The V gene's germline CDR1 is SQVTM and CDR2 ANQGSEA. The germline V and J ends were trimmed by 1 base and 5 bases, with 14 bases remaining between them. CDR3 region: CSVEVGSAGETQYF. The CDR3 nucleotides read TGCAGCGTTGAAGTTGGAAGTGCGGGGGAGACCCAGTACTTC.

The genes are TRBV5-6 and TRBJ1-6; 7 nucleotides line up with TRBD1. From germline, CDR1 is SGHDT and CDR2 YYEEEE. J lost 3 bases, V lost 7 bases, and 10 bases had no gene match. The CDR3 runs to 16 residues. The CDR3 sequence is CASLERTGRYNSPLHF. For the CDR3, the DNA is TGTGCCAGCTTGGAACGGACAGGACGCTATAATTCACCCCTCCACTTT.